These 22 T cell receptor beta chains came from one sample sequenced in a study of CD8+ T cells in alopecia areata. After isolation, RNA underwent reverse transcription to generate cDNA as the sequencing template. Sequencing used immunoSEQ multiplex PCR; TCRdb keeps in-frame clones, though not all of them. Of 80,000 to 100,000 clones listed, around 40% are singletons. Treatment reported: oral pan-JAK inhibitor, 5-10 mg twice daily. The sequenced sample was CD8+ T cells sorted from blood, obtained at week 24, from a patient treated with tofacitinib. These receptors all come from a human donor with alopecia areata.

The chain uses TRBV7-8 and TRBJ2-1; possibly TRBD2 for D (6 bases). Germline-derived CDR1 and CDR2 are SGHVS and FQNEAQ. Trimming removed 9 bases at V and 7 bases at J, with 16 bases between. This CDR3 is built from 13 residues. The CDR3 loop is CASTGELRNEQFF. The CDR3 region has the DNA TGTGCCAGTACGGGGGAGCTACGAAATGAGCAGTTCTTC.

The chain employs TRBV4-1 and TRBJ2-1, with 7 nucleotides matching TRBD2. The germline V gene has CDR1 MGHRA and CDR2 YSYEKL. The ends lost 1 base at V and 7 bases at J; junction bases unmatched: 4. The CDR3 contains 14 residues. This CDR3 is CASSQAGGINEQFF. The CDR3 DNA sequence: TGCGCCAGCAGCCAAGCGGGAGGTATAAATGAGCAGTTCTTC.

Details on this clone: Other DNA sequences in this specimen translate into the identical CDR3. CDR3 in amino acids: CAWSIGLAGNNEQFF. CDR3 bases: TGTGCCTGGAGTATCGGGCTAGCGGGTAACAATGAGCAGTTCTTC. This rearrangement joins TRBV30 to TRBJ2-1, with TRBD2 identical over 8 bases. Trimming removed 2 bases from V and 5 bases from J; junction bases left unmatched: 8. CDR1 and CDR2 (germline): GTSNPN, SVGIG (reference sequence). This CDR3 spans 15 amino acids.

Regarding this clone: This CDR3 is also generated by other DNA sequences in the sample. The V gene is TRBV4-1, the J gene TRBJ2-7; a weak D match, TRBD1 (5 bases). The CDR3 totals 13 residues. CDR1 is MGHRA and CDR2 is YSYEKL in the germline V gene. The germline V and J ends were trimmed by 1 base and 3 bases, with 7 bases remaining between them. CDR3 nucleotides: TGCGCCAGCAGCCAAGGGGGCGACTACGAGCAGTACTTC. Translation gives CASSQGGDYEQYF.

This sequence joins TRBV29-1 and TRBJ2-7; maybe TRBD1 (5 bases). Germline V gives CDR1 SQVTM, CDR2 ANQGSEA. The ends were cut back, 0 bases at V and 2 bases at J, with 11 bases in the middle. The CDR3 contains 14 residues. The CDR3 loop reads CSVEDRQGPYEQYF. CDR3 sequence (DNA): TGCAGCGTTGAAGATCGGCAGGGTCCCTACGAGCAGTACTTC.

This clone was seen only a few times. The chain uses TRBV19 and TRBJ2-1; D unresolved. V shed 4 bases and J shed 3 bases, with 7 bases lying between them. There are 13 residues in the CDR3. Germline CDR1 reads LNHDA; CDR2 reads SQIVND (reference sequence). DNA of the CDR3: TGTGCCAGTAGTACCGGCAGCTACAATGAGCAGTTCTTC. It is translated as CASSTGSYNEQFF.

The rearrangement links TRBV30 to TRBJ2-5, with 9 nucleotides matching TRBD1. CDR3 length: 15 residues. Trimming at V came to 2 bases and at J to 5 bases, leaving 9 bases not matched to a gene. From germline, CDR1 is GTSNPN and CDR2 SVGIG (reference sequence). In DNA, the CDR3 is TGTGCCTGGAGTACCACAGGGGGCGTCCGGGAGACCCAGTACTTC. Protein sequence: CAWSTTGGVRETQYF. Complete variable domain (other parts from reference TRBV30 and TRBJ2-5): SQTIHQWPATLVQPVGSPLSLECTVEGTSNPNLYWYRQAAGRGLQLLFYSVGIGQISSEVPQNLSASRPQDRQFILSSKKLLLSDSGFYLCAWSTTGGVRETQYFGPGTRLLVL.

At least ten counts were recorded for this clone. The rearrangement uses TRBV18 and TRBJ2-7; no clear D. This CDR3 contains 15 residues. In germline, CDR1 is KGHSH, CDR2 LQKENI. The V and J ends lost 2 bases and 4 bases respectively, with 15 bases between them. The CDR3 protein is CASSPTATEMYEQYF. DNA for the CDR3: TGTGCCAGCTCACCAACGGCCACAGAGATGTACGAGCAGTACTTC.

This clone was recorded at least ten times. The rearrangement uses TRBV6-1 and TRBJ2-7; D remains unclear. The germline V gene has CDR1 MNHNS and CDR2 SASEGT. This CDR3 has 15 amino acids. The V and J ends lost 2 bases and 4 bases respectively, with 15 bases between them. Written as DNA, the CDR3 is TGTGCCAGCAGTGAAAGAGCGTGGGAAGGGTACGAGCAGTACTTC. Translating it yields CASSERAWEGYEQYF.

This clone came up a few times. The chain's CDR3 is CASSDRLAGGPYEQYF. The CDR3 DNA sequence: TGTGCCAGCAGTGACAGACTAGCGGGAGGGCCCTACGAGCAGTACTTC. This chain uses TRBV25-1 with TRBJ2-7, with 14 bases lining up with TRBD2. J gave up 2 bases and V 3 bases, and 3 bases lay outside the gene matches. Germline V gives CDR1 MGHDK, CDR2 SYGVNS. CDR3 length equals 16 residues.

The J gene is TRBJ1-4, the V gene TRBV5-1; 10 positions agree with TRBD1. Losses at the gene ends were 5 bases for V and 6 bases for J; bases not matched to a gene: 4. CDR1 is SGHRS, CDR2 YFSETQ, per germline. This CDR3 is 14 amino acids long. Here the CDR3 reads CASSPGTGDEKLFF. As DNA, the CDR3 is TGCGCCAGCAGTCCCGGGACAGGGGATGAAAAACTGTTTTTT.

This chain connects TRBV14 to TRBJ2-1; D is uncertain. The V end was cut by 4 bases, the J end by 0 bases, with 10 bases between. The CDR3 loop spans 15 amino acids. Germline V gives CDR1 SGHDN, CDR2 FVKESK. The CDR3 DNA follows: TGTGCCAGCAGCCCGATAACTCACTCCTACAATGAGCAGTTCTTC. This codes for CASSPITHSYNEQFF. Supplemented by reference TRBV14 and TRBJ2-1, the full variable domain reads EAGVTQFPSHSVIEKGQTVTLRCDPISGHDNLYWYRRVMGKEIKFLLHFVKESKQDESGMPNNRFLAERTGGTYSTLKVQPAELEDSGVYFCASSPITHSYNEQFFGPGTRLTVL.

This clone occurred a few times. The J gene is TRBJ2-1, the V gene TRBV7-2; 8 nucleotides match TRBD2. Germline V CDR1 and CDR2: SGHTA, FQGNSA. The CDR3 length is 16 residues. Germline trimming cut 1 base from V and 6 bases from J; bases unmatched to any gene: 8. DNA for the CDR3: TGTGCCAGCAGCTTAGGGCCGGGAGGGCCGGTCAATGAGCAGTTCTTC. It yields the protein CASSLGPGGPVNEQFF.

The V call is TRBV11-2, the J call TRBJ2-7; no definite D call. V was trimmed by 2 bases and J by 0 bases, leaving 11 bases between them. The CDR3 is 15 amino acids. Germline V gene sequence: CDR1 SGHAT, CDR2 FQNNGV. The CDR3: CASSLRSESSYEQYF. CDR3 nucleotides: TGTGCCAGCAGCTTAAGGTCAGAAAGCTCCTACGAGCAGTACTTC.

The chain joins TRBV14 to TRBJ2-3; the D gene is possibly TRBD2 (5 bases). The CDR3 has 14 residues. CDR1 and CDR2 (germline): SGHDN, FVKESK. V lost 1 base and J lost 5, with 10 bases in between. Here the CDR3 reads CASSQVDYLDTQYF. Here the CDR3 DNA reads TGTGCCAGCAGCCAAGTCGACTACTTAGATACGCAGTATTTT.

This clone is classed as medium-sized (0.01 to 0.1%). The CDR3 coding sequence is TGTGCCAGCAGCCTTTACTTGGCCGGGACACCACCTGTCTACGAGCAGTACTTC. Translation gives CASSLYLAGTPPVYEQYF. The V gene is TRBV9, the J gene TRBJ2-7, with D possibly matching TRBD1 (6 bases). Germline-derived CDR1 and CDR2 are SGDLS and YYNGEE. CDR3 length: 18 amino acids. V lost 4 bases to trimming and J lost 3 bases, with 26 bases between them.

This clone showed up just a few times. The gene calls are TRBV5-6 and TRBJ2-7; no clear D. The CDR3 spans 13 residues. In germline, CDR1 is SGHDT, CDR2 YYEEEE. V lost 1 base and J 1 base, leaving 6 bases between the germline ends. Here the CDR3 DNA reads TGTGCCAGCAGCTTGCGCAATTCCTACGAGCAGTACTTC. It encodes CASSLRNSYEQYF.

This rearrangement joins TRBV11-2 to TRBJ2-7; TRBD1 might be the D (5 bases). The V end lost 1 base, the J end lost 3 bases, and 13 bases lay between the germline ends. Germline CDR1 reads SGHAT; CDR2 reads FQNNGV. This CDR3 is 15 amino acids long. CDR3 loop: CASSLAPDIGYEQYF. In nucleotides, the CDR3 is TGTGCCAGCAGCTTAGCTCCGGACATTGGCTACGAGCAGTACTTC.

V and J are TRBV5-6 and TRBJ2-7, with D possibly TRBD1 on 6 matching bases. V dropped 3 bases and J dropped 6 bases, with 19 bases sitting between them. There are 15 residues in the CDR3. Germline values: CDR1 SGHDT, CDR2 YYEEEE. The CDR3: CASSSPGARECEQYF. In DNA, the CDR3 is TGTGCCAGCAGCTCACCAGGGGCGAGGGAGTGCGAGCAGTACTTC.

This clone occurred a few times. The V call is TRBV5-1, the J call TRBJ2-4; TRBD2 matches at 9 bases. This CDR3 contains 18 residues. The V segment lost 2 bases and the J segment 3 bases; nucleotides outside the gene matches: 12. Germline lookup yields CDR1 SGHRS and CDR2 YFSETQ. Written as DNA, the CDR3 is TGCGCCAGCAGCTTCAGTGGTAGCGGGAGTACAGACAAAAACATTCAGTACTTC. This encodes CASSFSGSGSTDKNIQYF.

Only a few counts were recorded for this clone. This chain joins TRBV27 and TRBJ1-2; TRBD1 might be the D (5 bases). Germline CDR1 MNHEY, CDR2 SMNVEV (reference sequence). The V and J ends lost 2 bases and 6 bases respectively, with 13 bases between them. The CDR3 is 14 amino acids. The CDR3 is CASSLQGAAHGYTF. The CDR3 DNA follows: TGTGCCAGCAGTTTACAAGGGGCTGCCCATGGCTACACCTTC.

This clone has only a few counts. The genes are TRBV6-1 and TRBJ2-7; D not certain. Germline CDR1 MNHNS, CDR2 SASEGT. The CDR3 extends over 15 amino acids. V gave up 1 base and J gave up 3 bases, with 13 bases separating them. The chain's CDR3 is CASSEGRQLLYEQYF. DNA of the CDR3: TGTGCCAGCAGTGAAGGTAGACAATTACTCTACGAGCAGTACTTC.